This entry is about one TCR beta chain. What it binds is unknown. CDR3 length: 15 residues. Germline assignment: CDR1 SGHRS and CDR2 YFSETQ. Trimming took off 0 bases at V and 7 bases at J, with 13 bases between the two ends. This specimen comes from a study of shared clonotypes between healthy human individuals. Study outcomes and limitations: Relative to their counterparts shared across all four donors, non-shared clonotypes exhibited diminished generation probabilities. Between a handful of donors, naive CD4 clonotypes were shared at a level of about 5%. Estimated richness was generally greater in naive than memory subsets.

In the naive CD8 group, cells lacked CD45RO and were positively selected for CCR7, so terminally differentiated effector memory CD45RA+ cells were left out. Samples underwent the assay at deep level. The table came from immunoSEQ multiplex PCR; TCRdb's copy has only in-frame clones and leaves some out. Of a few million clones listed, over 85% are singletons. The clonotype originates from a young man in good health. Some clones in this sample may be carry-over from other donors' samples. The chain employs TRBV5-1 and TRBJ2-2, with D uncertain. What was sequenced was naive CD8+ T cells from PBMCs. This CDR3 reads CASSLATLIVGELFF. CDR3 sequence (DNA): TGCGCCAGCAGCTTGGCCACATTGATCGTCGGGGAGCTGTTTTTT.